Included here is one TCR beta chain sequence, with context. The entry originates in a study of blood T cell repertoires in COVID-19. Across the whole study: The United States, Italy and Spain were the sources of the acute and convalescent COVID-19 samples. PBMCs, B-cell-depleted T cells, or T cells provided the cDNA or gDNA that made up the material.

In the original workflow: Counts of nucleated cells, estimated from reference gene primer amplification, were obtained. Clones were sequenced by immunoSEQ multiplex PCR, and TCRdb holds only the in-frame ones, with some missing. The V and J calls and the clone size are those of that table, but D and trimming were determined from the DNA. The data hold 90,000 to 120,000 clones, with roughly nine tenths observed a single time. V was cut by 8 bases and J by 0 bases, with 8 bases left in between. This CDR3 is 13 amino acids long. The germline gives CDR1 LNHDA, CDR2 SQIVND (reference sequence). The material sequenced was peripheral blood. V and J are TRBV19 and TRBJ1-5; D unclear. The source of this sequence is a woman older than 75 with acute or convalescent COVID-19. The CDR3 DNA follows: TGTGCCAGTGCGGAATATAGCAATCAGCCCCAGCATTTT. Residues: CASAEYSNQPQHF.